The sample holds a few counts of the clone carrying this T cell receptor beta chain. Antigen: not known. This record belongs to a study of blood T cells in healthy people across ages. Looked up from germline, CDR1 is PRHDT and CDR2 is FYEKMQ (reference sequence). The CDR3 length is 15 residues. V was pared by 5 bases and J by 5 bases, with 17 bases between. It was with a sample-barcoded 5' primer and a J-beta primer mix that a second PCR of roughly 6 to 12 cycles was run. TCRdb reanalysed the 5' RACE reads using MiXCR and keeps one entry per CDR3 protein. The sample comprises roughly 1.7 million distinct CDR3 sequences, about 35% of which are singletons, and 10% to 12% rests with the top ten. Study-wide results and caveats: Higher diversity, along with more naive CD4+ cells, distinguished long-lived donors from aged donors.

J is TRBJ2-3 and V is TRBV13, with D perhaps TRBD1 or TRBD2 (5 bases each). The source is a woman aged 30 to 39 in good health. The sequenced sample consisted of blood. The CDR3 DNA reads TGTGCCAGCAGCCCCCGTGAGGGGCAAGGAGATACGCAGTATTTT. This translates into CASSPREGQGDTQYF.